This T cell receptor (beta chain) emerged from a study of blood T cell repertoires in COVID-19 (dated by TCRdb to 2019 to 2021). Context from the whole study: Samples covering the acute and convalescent phases of COVID-19 were provided by collaborators in the United States, Italy and Spain. The prospective study material was composed of cDNA or gDNA derived from T cells, B-cell-depleted T cells, or PBMCs. The samples were drawn from two sources: the first 160 participants of the ongoing ImmuneRACE study, and 950 to 1,500 subjects contributed by 6 global collaborators. Where available, HLA class I and class II types were obtained from metadata supplied by the sample provider rather than from assay-based typing. The repertoires were made available in a free public database intended to serve as a resource for research on the immune response to SARS-CoV-2. Sample metadata almost always included a de-identified subject ID, COVID-19 status, age in years and sex. Deeply sampled blood TCRbeta repertoires from subjects exposed to, actively infected with, or recovered from COVID-19 were included in the dataset.

Each collaborating institution followed its own protocols to collect whole blood in K2EDTA tubes. For TCRbeta analysis, collaborator samples were shipped as frozen whole blood, as isolated PBMCs, or as DNA extracted from either sample type. TCRbeta CDR3 regions were amplified from genomic DNA using the immunoSEQ Assay, a bias-controlled multiplex PCR. Per the authors' processing: Nucleated cell counts per sample were estimated from amplification of reference gene primers within the assay. To quantify the absolute abundance of each unique TCRbeta CDR3 rearrangement, sequence reads were collapsed and filtered. For each sample, productive Simpson clonality was calculated by taking the square root of Simpson's diversity index across productive rearrangements. TCRdb provides this immuneACCESS table in a form limited to in-frame rearrangements. Some clones are lacking; in checked studies, under half of them reflect an unresolved V gene, and why the rest are absent is not known. That table furnishes V, J and clone size, whereas the DNA furnished D and trimming. The sample records about 80,000 clones, almost 85% of which are singletons. The top ten clones comprise around a fifth of the sample.

Study-level results and caveats: Clinical and demographic metadata were provided uncurated, with the amount varying by source and participant.

Ten or more counts support this clone. The antigen it recognizes is unknown. One base away there is no much larger clone; base qualities are not given. The specimen was peripheral blood. This clonotype was obtained from a human donor in a cohort sampled during active COVID-19.

The CDR3 is CASSSTGVGGNTIYF. Read as DNA, the sequence is TGTGCCAGCAGTTCAACAGGGGTGGGTGGAAACACCATATATTTT. The rearrangement combines TRBV2 with TRBJ1-3, with TRBD1 identical over 7 junction bases. According to the germline V gene, CDR1 reads SNHLY and CDR2 reads FYNNEI. V ends up 5 bases short and J 3 bases short, with an unmatched junction base count of 7. From its cysteine to its phenylalanine, the CDR3 spans 15 amino acids. Only the CDR3 DNA is retained, 45 bases long and in frame from the first base.